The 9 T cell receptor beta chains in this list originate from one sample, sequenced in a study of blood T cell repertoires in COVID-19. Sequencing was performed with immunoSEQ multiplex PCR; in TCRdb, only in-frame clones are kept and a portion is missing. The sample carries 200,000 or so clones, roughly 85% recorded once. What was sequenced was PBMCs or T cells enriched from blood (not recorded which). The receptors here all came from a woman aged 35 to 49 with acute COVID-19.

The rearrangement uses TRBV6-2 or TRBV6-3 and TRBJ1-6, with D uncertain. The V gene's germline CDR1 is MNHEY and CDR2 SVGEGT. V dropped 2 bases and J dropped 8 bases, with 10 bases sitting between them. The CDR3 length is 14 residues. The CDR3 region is CASSYEGRDSPLHF. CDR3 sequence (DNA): TGTGCCAGCAGTTACGAGGGTAGGGATTCACCCCTCCACTTT.

The CDR3 DNA reads as TGTGCCACCAGTGATTTGTCTGGCACCTATGGCTACACCTTC. It yields the protein CATSDLSGTYGYTF. The chain carries TRBV24-1 and TRBJ1-2; unclear D gene. Germline V CDR1 and CDR2: KGHDR, SFDVKD. This CDR3 has 14 residues. The ends were cut back, 0 bases at V and 4 bases at J, with 8 bases in the middle.

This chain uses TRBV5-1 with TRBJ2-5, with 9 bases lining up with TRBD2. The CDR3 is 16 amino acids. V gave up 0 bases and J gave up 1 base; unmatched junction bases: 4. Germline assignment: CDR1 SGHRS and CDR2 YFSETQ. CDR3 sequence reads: CASSLGVAGVQETQYF. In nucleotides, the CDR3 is TGCGCCAGCAGCTTGGGGGTAGCGGGGGTCCAAGAGACCCAGTACTTC.

CDR3 protein: CASRENNSPLHF. CDR3 nucleotides: TGTGCCAGCAGGGAGAATAATTCACCCCTCCACTTT. The chain combines TRBV5-4 with TRBJ1-6; D is uncertain. This CDR3 region has 12 residues. The V end lost 5 bases, the J end lost 5 bases, and 5 bases lay between the germline ends. CDR1 and CDR2 from the germline V gene are SGHNT and YYREEE (reference sequence).

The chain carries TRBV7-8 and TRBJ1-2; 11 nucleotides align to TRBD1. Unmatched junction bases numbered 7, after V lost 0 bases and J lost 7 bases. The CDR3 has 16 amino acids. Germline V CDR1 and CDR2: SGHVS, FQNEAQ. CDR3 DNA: TGTGCCAGCAGCTTAGCGGGACAGGGGGAGAGGCGTGGCTACACCTTC. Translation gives CASSLAGQGERRGYTF.

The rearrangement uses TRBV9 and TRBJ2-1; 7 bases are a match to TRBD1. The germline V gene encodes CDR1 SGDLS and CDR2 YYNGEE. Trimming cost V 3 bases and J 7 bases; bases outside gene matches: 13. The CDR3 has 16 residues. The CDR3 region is CASSGEPGQLANEQFF. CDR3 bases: TGTGCCAGCAGCGGGGAACCGGGACAGCTGGCTAATGAGCAGTTCTTC.

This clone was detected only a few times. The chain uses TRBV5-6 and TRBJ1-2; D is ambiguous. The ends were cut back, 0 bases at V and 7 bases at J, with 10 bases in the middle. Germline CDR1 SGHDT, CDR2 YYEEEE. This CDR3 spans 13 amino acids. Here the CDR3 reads CASSLATAGGYTF. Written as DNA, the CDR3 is TGTGCCAGCAGCTTGGCAACAGCCGGTGGCTACACCTTC. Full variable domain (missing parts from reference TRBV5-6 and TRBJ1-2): DAGVTQSPTHLIKTRGQQVTLRCSPKSGHDTVSWYQQALGQGPQFIFQYYEEEERQRGNFPDRFSGHQFPNYSSELNVNALLLGDSALYLCASSLATAGGYTFGSGTRLTVV.

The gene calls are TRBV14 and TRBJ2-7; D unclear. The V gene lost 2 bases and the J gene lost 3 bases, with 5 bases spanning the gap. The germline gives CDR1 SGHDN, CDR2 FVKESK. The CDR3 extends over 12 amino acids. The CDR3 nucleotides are TGTGCCAGCAGCCAACTAGGCTACGAGCAGTACTTC. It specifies CASSQLGYEQYF.

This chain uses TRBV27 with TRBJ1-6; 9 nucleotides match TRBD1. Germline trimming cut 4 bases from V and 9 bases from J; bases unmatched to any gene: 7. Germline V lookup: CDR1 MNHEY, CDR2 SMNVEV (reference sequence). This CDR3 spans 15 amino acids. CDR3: CASSSPGTGFSPLHF. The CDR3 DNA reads TGTGCCAGCAGTTCCCCCGGGACAGGGTTTTCACCCCTCCACTTT.